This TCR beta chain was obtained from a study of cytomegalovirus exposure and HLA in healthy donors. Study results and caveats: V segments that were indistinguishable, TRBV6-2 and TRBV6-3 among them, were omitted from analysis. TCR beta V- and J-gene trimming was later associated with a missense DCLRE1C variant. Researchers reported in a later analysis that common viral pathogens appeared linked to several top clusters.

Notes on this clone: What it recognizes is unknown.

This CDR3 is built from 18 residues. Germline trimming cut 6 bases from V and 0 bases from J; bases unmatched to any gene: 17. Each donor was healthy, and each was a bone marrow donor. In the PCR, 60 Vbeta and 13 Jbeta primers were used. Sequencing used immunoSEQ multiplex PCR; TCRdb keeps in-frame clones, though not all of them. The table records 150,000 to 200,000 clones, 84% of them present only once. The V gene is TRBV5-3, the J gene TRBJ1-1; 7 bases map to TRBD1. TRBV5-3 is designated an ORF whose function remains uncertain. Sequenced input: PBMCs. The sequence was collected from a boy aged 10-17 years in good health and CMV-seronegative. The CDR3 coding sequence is TGTGCCAGAATCCCTTATTCCGGGACAGAAGTTATGAACACTGAAGCTTTCTTT. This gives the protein CARIPYSGTEVMNTEAFF.